Listed below are T cell receptor beta chains from one sample, sequenced in a study of blood T cell repertoires in COVID-19. Repertoires were generated with immunoSEQ multiplex PCR, while TCRdb's copy carries only in-frame clones and drops some. The table records 50,000 to 75,000 clones, about 89% of them present only once. The sample comprised peripheral blood. The receptors originated from a man aged 55 to 69 with acute or convalescent COVID-19. The CDR3 runs from the conserved cysteine through the conserved F or W. The D gene is left open where the match is weak. Size is stated for part of the rows, as once, few or many counts, or as a class when the clone is expanded.

abundance: .
d_gene: .
j_gene: TRBJ1-3
v_gene: TRBV30
CDR3aa: CATGSSGNTIYF
CDR3nt: TGTGCTACGGGGAGCTCTGGAAACACCATATATTTT

abundance: .
d_gene: TRBD1
j_gene: TRBJ2-7
v_gene: TRBV24-1
CDR3aa: CATMAHTTGADYEQYF
CDR3nt: TGTGCCACCATGGCACATACTACAGGGGCCGACTACGAGCAGTACTTC

abundance: .
d_gene: TRBD1
j_gene: TRBJ2-7
v_gene: TRBV7-9
CDR3aa: CASSPMGDRVEQYF
CDR3nt: TGTGCCAGCAGCCCGATGGGGGACAGGGTCGAGCAGTACTTC

abundance: .
d_gene: .
j_gene: TRBJ2-1
v_gene: TRBV12-3/TRBV12-4
CDR3aa: CASRGGAVEQFF
CDR3nt: TGTGCCAGTCGCGGCGGGGCTGTTGAGCAGTTCTTC

abundance: .
d_gene: .
j_gene: TRBJ1-5
v_gene: TRBV21-1
CDR3aa: CASSRGTGPNQPQHF
CDR3nt: TGTGCCAGCAGCAGGGGGACAGGGCCTAATCAGCCCCAGCATTTT

abundance: .
d_gene: TRBD2
j_gene: TRBJ2-3
v_gene: TRBV7-9
CDR3aa: CASSPLGGGAGDTQYF
CDR3nt: TGTGCCAGCAGCCCCTTGGGCGGGGGGGCAGGAGATACGCAGTATTTT

abundance: once
d_gene: TRBD1
j_gene: TRBJ1-2
v_gene: TRBV19
CDR3aa: CASSTAREGAEGYTF
CDR3nt: TGTGCCAGTAGTACCGCCCGCGAGGGGGCGGAAGGCTACACCTTC

abundance: .
d_gene: TRBD2
j_gene: TRBJ2-6
v_gene: TRBV5-6
CDR3aa: CASTRRGGVGGANVLTF
CDR3nt: TGTGCCAGCACCAGGAGGGGAGGGGTCGGTGGGGCCAACGTCCTGACTTTC

abundance: once
d_gene: TRBD1
j_gene: TRBJ1-3
v_gene: TRBV15
CDR3aa: CATSNSGTVSGNTIYF
CDR3nt: TGTGCCACCAGCAACTCGGGGACAGTCTCTGGAAACACCATATATTTT

abundance: .
d_gene: .
j_gene: TRBJ1-2
v_gene: TRBV6-5
CDR3aa: CASSYSGGKGYTF
CDR3nt: TGTGCCAGCAGTTACTCAGGAGGGAAGGGCTACACCTTC

abundance: .
d_gene: TRBD1
j_gene: TRBJ1-6
v_gene: TRBV6-5
CDR3aa: CASRPGGPYNSPLHF
CDR3nt: TGTGCCAGCAGACCAGGGGGACCCTATAATTCACCCCTCCACTTT

abundance: .
d_gene: TRBD1
j_gene: TRBJ1-2
v_gene: TRBV5-5
CDR3aa: CASSSRIGTANNYGYTF
CDR3nt: TGTGCCAGCAGCTCACGCATAGGGACAGCCAATAACTATGGCTACACCTTC

abundance: once
d_gene: .
j_gene: TRBJ1-5
v_gene: TRBV30
CDR3aa: CAWSSTDSGFGNQPQHF
CDR3nt: TGTGCCTGGAGTAGTACAGATTCGGGGTTCGGCAATCAGCCCCAGCATTTT

abundance: .
d_gene: TRBD1
j_gene: TRBJ1-3
v_gene: TRBV19
CDR3aa: CASSIPPDRGRISGNTIYF
CDR3nt: TGTGCCAGTAGTATTCCCCCGGACAGGGGGCGCATCTCTGGAAACACCATATATTTT

abundance: .
d_gene: TRBD1
j_gene: TRBJ1-2
v_gene: TRBV19
CDR3aa: CASTDRVGYTF
CDR3nt: TGTGCCAGTACGGACAGGGTTGGCTACACCTTC

abundance: .
d_gene: .
j_gene: TRBJ1-2
v_gene: TRBV10-2
CDR3aa: CASSEARNYGYTF
CDR3nt: TGCGCCAGCAGTGAGGCCAGAAACTATGGCTACACCTTC

abundance: .
d_gene: TRBD1
j_gene: TRBJ2-1
v_gene: TRBV30
CDR3aa: CAWREMTGTNEQFF
CDR3nt: TGTGCCTGGAGAGAGATGACAGGGACGAATGAGCAGTTCTTC

abundance: once
d_gene: .
j_gene: TRBJ2-7
v_gene: TRBV7-2
CDR3aa: CASSLETNYEQYF
CDR3nt: TGTGCCAGCAGCTTAGAGACAAACTACGAGCAGTACTTC

abundance: once
d_gene: .
j_gene: TRBJ2-7
v_gene: TRBV2
CDR3aa: CASMGAQGSYEQYF
CDR3nt: TGTGCCAGCATGGGGGCACAGGGCTCCTACGAGCAGTACTTC

abundance: .
d_gene: .
j_gene: TRBJ1-2
v_gene: TRBV4-3
CDR3aa: CASSLMGGRAYGYTF
CDR3nt: TGCGCCAGCAGCCTCATGGGGGGGCGAGCCTATGGCTACACCTTC

abundance: .
d_gene: TRBD1
j_gene: TRBJ2-7
v_gene: TRBV5-4
CDR3aa: CASSLYRGQWFGDYEQYF
CDR3nt: TGTGCCAGCAGCTTGTACAGGGGTCAATGGTTTGGGGACTACGAGCAGTACTTC

abundance: once
d_gene: TRBD1
j_gene: TRBJ2-7
v_gene: TRBV6-5
CDR3aa: CASRRQGMIDEQYF
CDR3nt: TGTGCCAGCAGGAGACAGGGGATGATCGACGAGCAGTACTTC

abundance: .
d_gene: .
j_gene: TRBJ1-1
v_gene: TRBV25-1
CDR3aa: CASSEWEGKNTEAFF
CDR3nt: TGTGCCAGCAGTGAATGGGAGGGGAAAAACACTGAAGCTTTCTTT

abundance: .
d_gene: TRBD1
j_gene: TRBJ1-4
v_gene: TRBV5-1
CDR3aa: CASSLSALGQGAYNEKLFF
CDR3nt: TGCGCCAGCAGCTTGTCTGCTTTGGGACAGGGGGCATACAATGAAAAACTGTTTTTT

abundance: .
d_gene: .
j_gene: TRBJ2-7
v_gene: TRBV5-4
CDR3aa: CASSSAGWYEQYF
CDR3nt: TGTGCCAGCAGCTCAGCGGGCTGGTACGAGCAGTACTTC

abundance: .
d_gene: .
j_gene: TRBJ1-4
v_gene: TRBV6-2/TRBV6-3
CDR3aa: CASSSLDWSNEKLFF
CDR3nt: TGTGCCAGCAGTTCCCTAGATTGGTCTAATGAAAAACTGTTTTTT

abundance: .
d_gene: .
j_gene: TRBJ1-1
v_gene: TRBV6-2/TRBV6-3
CDR3aa: CASSYSPPTEAFF
CDR3nt: TGTGCCAGCAGTTATTCCCCTCCGACTGAAGCTTTCTTT

abundance: .
d_gene: TRBD1
j_gene: TRBJ1-1
v_gene: TRBV19
CDR3aa: CASQIRGQGVKTEAFF
CDR3nt: TGTGCCAGTCAAATTCGGGGACAGGGGGTGAAAACTGAAGCTTTCTTT

abundance: .
d_gene: .
j_gene: TRBJ2-5
v_gene: TRBV9
CDR3aa: CASSAREGERGETQYF
CDR3nt: TGTGCCAGCAGCGCACGTGAGGGGGAAAGGGGGGAGACCCAGTACTTC

abundance: .
d_gene: TRBD1
j_gene: TRBJ1-2
v_gene: TRBV7-2
CDR3aa: CASSITGQGVDGYTF
CDR3nt: TGTGCCAGCAGCATTACAGGACAGGGCGTCGATGGCTACACCTTC

abundance: .
d_gene: TRBD2
j_gene: TRBJ2-7
v_gene: TRBV11-2
CDR3aa: CASSFNTGLAGGRRSEQYF
CDR3nt: TGTGCCAGCAGCTTCAACACGGGACTAGCGGGGGGGCGTCGGAGCGAGCAGTACTTC

abundance: .
d_gene: TRBD1
j_gene: TRBJ1-4
v_gene: TRBV10-3
CDR3aa: CAIRRTGDEKLFF
CDR3nt: TGTGCCATCAGGAGGACAGGAGACGAAAAACTGTTTTTT

abundance: .
d_gene: TRBD1
j_gene: TRBJ2-3
v_gene: TRBV5-1
CDR3aa: CASSFGDRRTDTQYF
CDR3nt: TGCGCCAGCAGCTTCGGGGACAGGAGGACAGATACGCAGTATTTT

abundance: .
d_gene: TRBD1
j_gene: TRBJ2-1
v_gene: TRBV2
CDR3aa: CASSYTGTGNNEQFF
CDR3nt: TGTGCCAGCAGCTACACCGGGACAGGGAACAATGAGCAGTTCTTC

abundance: .
d_gene: TRBD1
j_gene: TRBJ2-2
v_gene: TRBV7-2
CDR3aa: CASSSNTRGRGELFF
CDR3nt: TGTGCCAGCAGCTCCAACACAAGGGGGCGAGGGGAGCTGTTTTTT

abundance: .
d_gene: .
j_gene: TRBJ1-2
v_gene: TRBV10-3
CDR3aa: CAISELAGPVEGYTF
CDR3nt: TGTGCCATCAGTGAGTTAGCAGGGCCCGTCGAGGGCTACACCTTC

abundance: .
d_gene: .
j_gene: TRBJ1-5
v_gene: TRBV9
CDR3aa: CASSVREGQPQHF
CDR3nt: TGTGCCAGCAGCGTTCGGGAGGGGCAGCCCCAGCATTTT

abundance: once
d_gene: TRBD1
j_gene: TRBJ1-1
v_gene: TRBV7-9
CDR3aa: CASSPDRTGGGTEAFF
CDR3nt: TGTGCCAGCAGCCCCGACCGGACAGGGGGCGGAACTGAAGCTTTCTTT

abundance: .
d_gene: TRBD1
j_gene: TRBJ1-6
v_gene: TRBV5-6
CDR3aa: CASSFRDRVFSPLHF
CDR3nt: TGTGCCAGCAGCTTCCGGGACAGGGTTTTTTCACCCCTCCACTTT

abundance: .
d_gene: .
j_gene: TRBJ1-1
v_gene: TRBV5-5
CDR3aa: CASSPGHRNTEAFF
CDR3nt: TGTGCCAGCAGTCCCGGACACAGGAACACTGAAGCTTTCTTT

abundance: .
d_gene: .
j_gene: TRBJ2-2
v_gene: TRBV3-1/TRBV3-2
CDR3aa: CASSRRGPGGGELFF
CDR3nt: TGTGCCAGCAGCCGAAGGGGGCCCGGGGGCGGGGAGCTGTTTTTT

abundance: .
d_gene: .
j_gene: TRBJ2-2
v_gene: TRBV10-2
CDR3aa: CASGAGRDTGELFF
CDR3nt: TGCGCCAGCGGGGCGGGACGTGACACCGGGGAGCTGTTTTTT

abundance: .
d_gene: TRBD2
j_gene: TRBJ2-7
v_gene: TRBV6-2/TRBV6-3
CDR3aa: CASSYSSGGGAHEQYF
CDR3nt: TGTGCCAGCAGTTACTCGAGCGGCGGGGGGGCCCACGAGCAGTACTTC

abundance: .
d_gene: TRBD1
j_gene: TRBJ1-1
v_gene: TRBV6-5
CDR3aa: CASSLGTGSNTEAFF
CDR3nt: TGTGCCAGCAGCCTCGGGACAGGGTCGAACACTGAAGCTTTCTTT

abundance: .
d_gene: TRBD2
j_gene: TRBJ2-1
v_gene: TRBV4-3
CDR3aa: CASSRSLAGGLNEQFF
CDR3nt: TGCGCCAGCAGCCGATCACTAGCGGGGGGGCTCAATGAGCAGTTCTTC

abundance: .
d_gene: .
j_gene: TRBJ1-5
v_gene: TRBV24-1
CDR3aa: CATSQQGLGQPQHF
CDR3nt: TGTGCCACCAGTCAACAGGGTCTCGGTCAGCCCCAGCATTTT

abundance: .
d_gene: .
j_gene: TRBJ2-1
v_gene: TRBV5-1
CDR3aa: CASSSSTTRSSEQFF
CDR3nt: TGCGCCAGCAGCTCTTCGACTACCCGAAGCTCTGAGCAGTTCTTC

abundance: once
d_gene: TRBD1
j_gene: TRBJ1-4
v_gene: TRBV7-6
CDR3aa: CASSLTGGDEKLFF
CDR3nt: TGTGCCAGCAGCTTAACAGGGGGGGATGAAAAACTGTTTTTT

abundance: .
d_gene: TRBD1
j_gene: TRBJ2-7
v_gene: TRBV13
CDR3aa: CASSLRPLGQGAYEQYF
CDR3nt: TGTGCCAGCAGCTTACGGCCATTGGGACAGGGGGCTTACGAGCAGTACTTC

abundance: .
d_gene: TRBD1
j_gene: TRBJ2-3
v_gene: TRBV29-1
CDR3aa: CSVGDRGVTDTQYF
CDR3nt: TGCAGCGTTGGGGACAGGGGAGTCACAGATACGCAGTATTTT

abundance: .
d_gene: .
j_gene: TRBJ2-1
v_gene: TRBV5-4
CDR3aa: CASSLGTPNYNEQFF
CDR3nt: TGTGCCAGCAGCTTGGGAACACCGAACTACAATGAGCAGTTCTTC

abundance: .
d_gene: TRBD1
j_gene: TRBJ2-3
v_gene: TRBV5-1
CDR3aa: CASSPGQGGSTDTQYF
CDR3nt: TGCGCCAGCAGCCCAGGACAGGGCGGGAGCACAGATACGCAGTATTTT

abundance: .
d_gene: .
j_gene: TRBJ1-5
v_gene: TRBV7-6
CDR3aa: CASSLAGGRGGQPQHF
CDR3nt: TGTGCCAGCAGCTTAGCGGGGGGACGCGGTGGTCAGCCCCAGCATTTT

abundance: .
d_gene: .
j_gene: TRBJ2-5
v_gene: TRBV19
CDR3aa: CASSIGSLSRETQYF
CDR3nt: TGTGCCAGTAGTATAGGGAGTCTTTCCCGGGAGACCCAGTACTTC

abundance: .
d_gene: .
j_gene: TRBJ1-5
v_gene: TRBV9
CDR3aa: CASSVDSGQPQHF
CDR3nt: TGTGCCAGCAGCGTAGACAGCGGACAGCCCCAGCATTTT

abundance: medium-sized
d_gene: .
j_gene: TRBJ1-1
v_gene: TRBV6-1
CDR3aa: CASSDRGAGTEAFF
CDR3nt: TGTGCCAGCAGTGATCGGGGGGCCGGCACTGAAGCTTTCTTT

abundance: .
d_gene: TRBD1
j_gene: TRBJ1-1
v_gene: TRBV27
CDR3aa: CASSILSGGTEAFF
CDR3nt: TGTGCCAGCAGTATCTTATCAGGGGGCACTGAAGCTTTCTTT

abundance: .
d_gene: TRBD1
j_gene: TRBJ1-1
v_gene: TRBV9
CDR3aa: CASSPSDRGNTEAFF
CDR3nt: TGTGCCAGCAGCCCAAGCGACAGGGGGAACACTGAAGCTTTCTTT

abundance: .
d_gene: .
j_gene: TRBJ2-6
v_gene: TRBV4-3
CDR3aa: CASSPDSSGANVLTF
CDR3nt: TGCGCCAGCAGCCCCGACAGCTCTGGGGCCAACGTCCTGACTTTC